The entry below gives a single T cell receptor (beta chain) sequence along with its context. In germline, CDR1 is SGHTA, CDR2 FQGNSA. The CDR3 runs to 13 residues. Trimming stripped 5 bases from V and 9 bases from J, with 14 bases between. Profiling relied on immunoSEQ multiplex PCR, and the TCRdb table lists in-frame clones only, not all of them. The data show 95,000 to 100,000 clones, with around 89% seen just once and 7.8% held by the top ten. This sample is drawn from a study of control samples from healthy donors and cancer patients. Sequenced input: blood. This TCR was sampled from a man younger than 40 in good health. V gene TRBV7-2 combines with J gene TRBJ2-1, with TRBD2 as a possible D gene (7 bases). The DNA of the CDR3 is TGTGCCAGCAGCCCCGAGGGGGGGCGTGAGCAGTTCTTC. Protein: CASSPEGGREQFF.